This T cell receptor (beta chain) was profiled in a study of response to subunit inactivated influenza vaccine. This clonotype was counted at least ten times. TCRdb re-called the RT-PCR reads with MiXCR, one entry per CDR3 protein. Counted here are just under 550,000 distinct CDR3 sequences, under 25% occurring once; the ten biggest clones make up 2.5% to 3%. V was pared by 2 bases and J by 7 bases, with 15 bases between. The germline V gene has CDR1 DFQATT and CDR2 SNEGSKA (reference sequence). CDR3 size: 13 residues. These same data were also listed under a study on T cells expressing NK-cell markers. As that report states: Scientists made TCR beta cDNA using 5'RACE template switching with UMIs. Serological testing identified seven of the eight sequenced donors as HCMV-seropositive and one as seronegative.

This TCR was recovered from a man between 50 and 59 years old who received an inactivated influenza vaccine. The chain couples TRBV20-1 to TRBJ2-7; a weak D match, TRBD2 (6 bases). Sample: CD4+ T cells sorted from PBMCs, taken less than 13 days after vaccination. The CDR3 coding sequence is TGCAGTGCTAGACTTCCGGGGGTGGGGGAGCAGTACTTC. This gives the protein CSARLPGVGEQYF.